These 9 T cell receptor beta chains were all obtained from the same sample, sequenced in a study of blood T cell repertoires in COVID-19. Libraries were prepared by immunoSEQ multiplex PCR; TCRdb keeps only in-frame clonotypes and omits some of them. The profile covers about 240,000 clones, with roughly 91% appearing a single time and under 10% taken by the ten largest. The specimen was PBMCs or T cells enriched from blood (not recorded which). The receptor source for this set is a man aged 35-49 years who had recovered from COVID-19.

This clone was recorded only once. The chain carries TRBV9 and TRBJ2-1; 9 nucleotides match TRBD2. Germline CDR1 SGDLS, CDR2 YYNGEE. Trimming removed 5 bases from V and 6 bases from J; junction bases left unmatched: 9. The CDR3 is 15 amino acids. DNA of the CDR3: TGTGCCAGCAGTCGTACCGGGACTAGCAGCAATGAGCAGTTCTTC. Translating it yields CASSRTGTSSNEQFF.

The chain joins TRBV25-1 to TRBJ2-7, with a weak D call TRBD1 (7 bases). The CDR3 covers 15 residues. The germline V gene encodes CDR1 MGHDK and CDR2 SYGVNS. The V end lost 5 bases, the J end lost 7 bases, and 21 bases lay between the germline ends. The CDR3 protein is CASSTLGGGEREQYF. The CDR3 DNA sequence: TGTGCCAGCAGTACCCTTGGAGGGGGCGAAAGGGAGCAGTACTTC.

The chain employs TRBV3-1 (or the pseudogene TRBV3-2) and TRBJ2-5; D is possibly TRBD2 (5 bases). The germline V and J ends were trimmed by 0 bases and 1 base, with 21 bases remaining between them. This CDR3 comprises 19 residues. CDR1 and CDR2 (germline): LGHDT, YNNKEL (reference sequence). Here the CDR3 DNA reads TGTGCCAGCAGCCAAGAATTGGCCGCCAGAGACGGACTCCAAGAGACCCAGTACTTC. Residues: CASSQELAARDGLQETQYF.

The CDR3 coding sequence is TGTGCCAGCAGCCAAGATCAAACGAGTCAGGGGCAGTACTTC. This translates into CASSQDQTSQGQYF. V is TRBV4-2 and J is TRBJ2-7; tentatively, D is TRBD1 (5 bases). The CDR3 is 14 residues long. V was shortened by 0 bases and J by 9 bases, with 15 bases between the two germline ends. The germline gives CDR1 LGHNA, CDR2 YNFKEQ.

The genes are TRBV4-1 and TRBJ1-1, with D possibly matching TRBD1 (6 bases). This CDR3 contains 18 residues. The germline V gene encodes CDR1 MGHRA and CDR2 YSYEKL. V was cut by 3 bases and J by 5 bases, with 25 bases left in between. The CDR3 sequence is CASSHDVRGVLRGTEAFF. The CDR3 nucleotides are TGCGCCAGCAGCCATGATGTCAGGGGAGTATTGCGAGGTACTGAAGCTTTCTTT.

J is TRBJ1-5 and V is TRBV27; 7 positions agree with TRBD1. J gave up 6 bases and V 0 bases, and 5 bases lay outside the gene matches. Germline lookup yields CDR1 MNHEY and CDR2 SMNVEV (reference sequence). The CDR3 has 15 amino acids. The CDR3 coding sequence is TGTGCCAGCAGTTTATCGAGGGGGCAGGGTCAGCCCCAGCATTTT. Amino acids: CASSLSRGQGQPQHF.

This chain uses TRBV27 with TRBJ2-3; 10 bases agree with TRBD1. V was clipped by 9 bases and J by 6 bases; unmatched bases: 9. The CDR3 is 14 residues long. CDR1 MNHEY and CDR2 SMNVEV come from the germline V gene (reference sequence). The CDR3 reads CASWDRGSSDTQYF. CDR3 bases: TGTGCCAGTTGGGACAGGGGATCCTCCGATACGCAGTATTTT.

J is TRBJ1-2 and V is TRBV5-1; tentatively, D is TRBD1 (5 bases). The V end lost 4 bases, the J end lost 6 bases, and 13 bases lay between the germline ends. Per the germline V gene, CDR1 is SGHRS and CDR2 is YFSETQ. This CDR3 spans 13 amino acids. The CDR3 nucleotides read TGCGCCAGCAGCCGGAGTGAAGGGGATGGCTACACCTTC. Translated, it gives CASSRSEGDGYTF.

V gene TRBV7-9 combines with J gene TRBJ2-7, with 8 bases fitting TRBD2. Unmatched junction bases numbered 5, after V lost 2 bases and J lost 5 bases. This CDR3 has 14 residues. The germline V gene has CDR1 SEHNR and CDR2 FQNEAQ (reference sequence). The CDR3 coding sequence is TGTGCCAGCAGCTTATCGGGAGGGGTCCACGAGCAGTACTTC. Translation: CASSLSGGVHEQYF.